A single sample is the source of the 27 T cell receptor beta chains below, sequenced in a study of blood T cell repertoires in COVID-19. Repertoires were generated with immunoSEQ multiplex PCR, while TCRdb's copy carries only in-frame clones and drops some. The data contain 220,000 or so clones, 70% to 90% of them seen just once; the ten biggest clones take up about a tenth. Sequencing was done on a sample of peripheral blood. The receptors come from a woman aged 50 to 65 with COVID-19, enrolled during active disease.

The V and J genes are TRBV27 and TRBJ1-2; D possibly corresponds to TRBD1 (6 bases). Germline CDR1 and CDR2: MNHEY and SMNVEV (reference sequence). V was shortened by 5 bases and J by 3 bases, with 10 bases between the two germline ends. The length of the CDR3 is 13 residues. DNA for the CDR3: TGTGCCAGCAGTGCGACAGGATACTATGGCTACACCTTC. Amino acids: CASSATGYYGYTF.

The V call is TRBV19, the J call TRBJ2-5; D may be TRBD1 (6 bases). V lost 5 bases, J lost 0 bases, and 10 bases lay in between. The CDR3 covers 14 residues. Per germline, CDR1 LNHDA and CDR2 SQIVND (reference sequence). In DNA, the CDR3 is TGTGCCAGTAGTTCCAGACAGGACCAAGAGACCCAGTACTTC. This gives the protein CASSSRQDQETQYF. Filled out from reference TRBV19 and TRBJ2-5, the complete variable domain reads DGGITQSPKYLFRKEGQNVTLSCEQNLNHDAMYWYRQDPGQGLRLIYYSQIVNDFQKGDIAEGYSVSREKKESFPLTVTSAQKNPTAFYLCASSSRQDQETQYFGPGTRLLVL.

The gene calls are TRBV28 and TRBJ1-2, with TRBD1 matching 7 bases. J was trimmed by 0 bases and V by 6 bases; bases with no gene match: 4. The CDR3 runs 14 residues. Per germline, CDR1 MDHEN and CDR2 SYDVKM. CDR3 region: CASSLGTANYGYTF. The CDR3 coding sequence is TGTGCCAGCAGCCTCGGGACAGCTAACTATGGCTACACCTTC.

J is TRBJ1-6 and V is TRBV19; D not resolved. The CDR3 extends over 14 amino acids. V shed 5 bases and J shed 4 bases, with 9 bases lying between them. Germline CDR1 LNHDA, CDR2 SQIVND (reference sequence). CDR3 nucleotides: TGTGCCAGTAGTCTCTCGCAGTATAATTCACCCCTCCACTTT. It yields the protein CASSLSQYNSPLHF. The full variable domain, in which reference TRBV19 and TRBJ1-6 provide the parts outside the CDR3, is DGGITQSPKYLFRKEGQNVTLSCEQNLNHDAMYWYRQDPGQGLRLIYYSQIVNDFQKGDIAEGYSVSREKKESFPLTVTSAQKNPTAFYLCASSLSQYNSPLHFGNGTRLTVT.

J is TRBJ2-7 and V is TRBV6-5, with TRBD1 matching 7 bases. Germline assignment: CDR1 MNHEY and CDR2 SVGAGI. V lost 6 bases to trimming and J lost 5 bases; unmatched junction nucleotides: 10. The CDR3 sequence is 14 residues long. CDR3 amino acids: CASSGTATVHEQYF. CDR3 nucleotide sequence: TGTGCCAGCAGCGGGACAGCAACTGTCCACGAGCAGTACTTC.

The chain combines TRBV30 with TRBJ1-1; D is possibly TRBD1 (5 bases). V lost 1 base and J 4 bases, leaving 16 bases between the germline ends. This CDR3 region has 15 residues. Per germline, CDR1 GTSNPN and CDR2 SVGIG (reference sequence). The CDR3 loop is CAWSAQGYKGTEAFF. CDR3 nucleotide sequence: TGTGCCTGGAGTGCCCAGGGCTATAAGGGCACTGAAGCTTTCTTT.

This clone was detected only once. The CDR3 bases are TGTGCCAGCTCAACTAAGGCCGGCGGGGGCTACACCTTC. Translation gives CASSTKAGGGYTF. This chain uses TRBV6-6 with TRBJ1-2; D remains unclear. The CDR3 sequence is 13 residues long. V was cut by 8 bases and J by 8 bases, with 18 bases left in between. The V gene's germline CDR1 is MNHNY and CDR2 SVGAGI (reference sequence).

The chain carries TRBV6-1 and TRBJ1-2, with D perhaps matching TRBD1 (6 bases). Germline V gives CDR1 MNHNS, CDR2 SASEGT. CDR3 length: 14 residues. Trimming removed 2 bases from V and 8 bases from J, with 15 bases in between. The CDR3 DNA sequence: TGTGCCAGCAGTGAACTACGGGGGGGCGACGGCTACACCTTC. This gives the protein CASSELRGGDGYTF.

The chain has TRBV6-5 and TRBJ1-1, with 9 nucleotides matching TRBD1. V was clipped by 7 bases and J by 0 bases; unmatched bases: 6. In germline, CDR1 is MNHEY, CDR2 SVGAGI. The CDR3 has 15 amino acids. The CDR3: CASKDRGIMNTEAFF. CDR3 nucleotide sequence: TGTGCCAGCAAGGACAGGGGAATCATGAACACTGAAGCTTTCTTT.

This chain joins TRBV28 and TRBJ1-4; D not resolved. V was pared by 8 bases and J by 7 bases, with 17 bases between. This CDR3 region has 14 residues. Germline loops: CDR1 MDHEN, CDR2 SYDVKM. The CDR3 loop reads CASRWAGGSEKLFF. DNA for the CDR3: TGTGCCAGCCGGTGGGCGGGCGGGAGTGAAAAACTGTTTTTT.

The chain has TRBV5-4 and TRBJ2-1; TRBD1 matches 9 bases. Germline assignment: CDR1 SGHNT and CDR2 YYREEE (reference sequence). CDR3 length: 14 amino acids. V dropped 3 bases and J dropped 7; count of bases not matched to a gene: 5. For the CDR3, the DNA is TGTGCCAGCAGCTCCCGGGACAGGGCGAATGAGCAGTTCTTC. This encodes CASSSRDRANEQFF.

The J gene is TRBJ1-5, the V gene TRBV21-1; the DNA was not used to check the table's D call, TRBD1. TRBV21-1 is deemed a pseudogene. The CDR3 sequence is 16 residues long. The CDR3 protein is CASSLRTGVGDQPQHF. Here the CDR3 DNA reads TGTGCCAGCAGCCTCCGGACAGGGGTTGGTGATCAGCCCCAGCATTTT.

The chain recombines TRBV5-1 with TRBJ1-1, with 10 bases matching TRBD1. Germline CDR1 reads SGHRS; CDR2 reads YFSETQ. There are 15 residues in the CDR3. J gave up 5 bases and V 4 bases, and 8 bases lay outside the gene matches. The CDR3 region is CASSRTGTGVTEAFF. The CDR3 DNA sequence: TGCGCCAGCAGCAGGACCGGGACAGGGGTTACTGAAGCTTTCTTT.

The V gene is TRBV6-1, the J gene TRBJ1-2; no firm D call. The CDR3 is 14 amino acids. The germline CDR1 and CDR2 sequences are MNHNS and SASEGT. Between the trimmed V and J ends, which lost 0 bases and 7 bases, there was a span of 12 bases. The CDR3 here is CASSEAGSRLGYTF. CDR3 bases: TGTGCCAGCAGTGAAGCGGGCAGCCGCCTTGGCTACACCTTC.

This clone was counted between two and nine times. The chain couples TRBV28 to TRBJ1-6; D is uncertain. Germline assignment: CDR1 MDHEN and CDR2 SYDVKM. The CDR3 has 15 residues. Deletions cut 3 bases from V and 7 bases from J, with 13 bases between. The CDR3 region has the DNA TGTGCCAGCAGTTTTGTCCGAGGAGGGAATTCACCCCTCCACTTT. This gives the protein CASSFVRGGNSPLHF. Full variable domain (rest looked up from reference TRBV28 and TRBJ1-6): DVKVTQSSRYLVKRTGEKVFLECVQDMDHENMFWYRQDPGLGLRLIYFSYDVKMKEKGDIPEGYSVSREKKERFSLILESASTNQTSMYLCASSFVRGGNSPLHFGNGTRLTVT.

The genes are TRBV9 and TRBJ1-2, with 7 positions matching TRBD1. Germline V gene sequence: CDR1 SGDLS, CDR2 YYNGEE. Unmatched junction bases numbered 6, after V lost 0 bases and J lost 4 bases. The CDR3 length is 15 residues. The DNA of the CDR3 is TGTGCCAGCAGCGTAGGTACAGGGGCCGGCTATGGCTACACCTTC. This gives the protein CASSVGTGAGYGYTF.

The V and J genes are TRBV6-1 and TRBJ1-3, with TRBD1 as a possible D gene (5 bases). There are 15 residues in the CDR3. From germline, CDR1 is MNHNS and CDR2 SASEGT. Trimming stripped 3 bases from V and 0 bases from J, with 9 bases between. CDR3 sequence reads: CASSDRVVSGNTIYF. CDR3 DNA: TGTGCCAGCAGTGACAGGGTAGTCTCTGGAAACACCATATATTTT.

In nucleotides, the CDR3 is TGTGCCAGCAGCTTTTATAGCGGGGGTGCCTACGAGCAGTACTTC. It yields the protein CASSFYSGGAYEQYF. The chain couples TRBV11-2 to TRBJ2-7; 9 nucleotides align to TRBD2. After removal of 3 bases from V and 2 bases from J, the junction contained 5 bases not matched to a gene. This CDR3 has 15 amino acids. CDR1 is SGHAT and CDR2 is FQNNGV in the germline V gene.

J is TRBJ1-2 and V is TRBV6-5; 9 bases align to TRBD1. Unmatched junction bases numbered 2, after V lost 0 bases and J lost 6 bases. In germline, CDR1 is MNHEY, CDR2 SVGAGI. This CDR3 comprises 14 residues. DNA of the CDR3: TGTGCCAGCAGTTACTCTACAGGGGGCGATGGCTACACCTTC. Amino acids: CASSYSTGGDGYTF.

The V call is TRBV19, the J call TRBJ1-5; no definite D call. The V end lost 2 bases, the J end lost 5 bases, and 10 bases lay between the germline ends. The CDR3 is made up of 14 amino acids. Germline V lookup: CDR1 LNHDA, CDR2 SQIVND (reference sequence). The CDR3 DNA follows: TGTGCCAGTAGTATACCCGGCGGAGATCAGCCCCAGCATTTT. Protein sequence: CASSIPGGDQPQHF.

The chain couples TRBV12-5 to TRBJ2-7; 13 positions agree with TRBD2. Germline V lookup: CDR1 LGHNT, CDR2 FRNRAP. The CDR3 loop spans 19 amino acids. With 0 bases clipped from V and 0 bases from J, the junction kept 8 bases outside the gene matches. The CDR3 DNA follows: TGTGCTAGTGGTTTGGTACCGGGACTAGCGGGGTCGAGCTCCTACGAGCAGTACTTC. It translates to CASGLVPGLAGSSSYEQYF.

The gene calls are TRBV10-1 and TRBJ2-3, with D maybe TRBD2 (7 bases). The germline V and J ends were trimmed by 8 bases and 4 bases, with 10 bases remaining between them. This CDR3 spans 12 amino acids. Germline V lookup: CDR1 WNHNN, CDR2 SYGVQD (reference sequence). CDR3 loop: CASGGASDTQYF. Written as DNA, the CDR3 is TGCGCCAGCGGGGGGGCATCAGATACGCAGTATTTT.

There are a few counts of this clone. The chain joins TRBV7-2 to TRBJ1-1; D uncertain. Trimming removed 0 bases from V and 7 bases from J, with 6 bases in between. The germline V gene has CDR1 SGHTA and CDR2 FQGNSA. This CDR3 spans 12 amino acids. The CDR3 protein is CASSLARLEAFF. The DNA for the CDR3 is TGTGCCAGCAGCTTAGCGCGACTTGAAGCTTTCTTT.

The chain employs TRBV5-1 and TRBJ2-3, with D possibly being TRBD2 (6 bases). V was shortened by 3 bases and J by 2 bases, with 10 bases between the two germline ends. Per the germline V gene, CDR1 is SGHRS and CDR2 is YFSETQ. This CDR3 comprises 14 residues. CDR3 in amino acids: CASSSGLSTDTQYF. CDR3 sequence (DNA): TGCGCCAGCAGCTCGGGACTTTCCACAGATACGCAGTATTTT.

The J gene is TRBJ1-5, the V gene TRBV7-6; 8 nucleotides match TRBD1. J was trimmed by 0 bases and V by 5 bases; bases with no gene match: 9. Germline V gene sequence: CDR1 SGHVS, CDR2 FNYEAQ. The CDR3 runs to 17 residues. The CDR3 is CASSPPEGQVSNQPQHF. The CDR3 DNA reads TGTGCCAGCAGCCCCCCCGAGGGACAGGTTAGCAATCAGCCCCAGCATTTT.

The CDR3 protein is CASSQEPPTGWETQYF. The CDR3 DNA follows: TGTGCCAGCAGCCAAGAGCCCCCGACAGGGTGGGAGACCCAGTACTTC. This rearrangement joins TRBV4-2 to TRBJ2-5; 7 bases match TRBD1. V shed 0 bases, J shed 5 bases, and the junction held 9 bases outside the gene matches. The CDR3 length is 16 residues. Germline CDR1 reads LGHNA; CDR2 reads YNFKEQ.

The CDR3 sequence: CASSEEGGRNQPQHF. CDR3 DNA sequence: TGTGCCAGCAGCGAGGAGGGAGGGCGCAATCAGCCCCAGCATTTT. This chain connects TRBV6-5 to TRBJ1-5; no reliable D call. Trimming cost V 6 bases and J 2 bases, with 14 bases left between them. Germline V gene data show CDR1 as MNHEY and CDR2 as SVGAGI. CDR3 length: 15 amino acids.